This TCR beta chain was profiled in a study of T cell repertoires in cytomegalovirus infection (dated by TCRdb to the late 2010s). About the full investigation: Recently identified HLA-C-restricted CMV epitopes, whose presentation resists viral immunomodulation, were targeted by peptide stimulations together with well-studied HLA-B-restricted epitopes. Donor HLA type was relevant to the analysis, as public TCR beta signatures indicated carriage of CMV infection together with the matching HLA type. Study-level results and caveats: Cumulative frequency of public TCR beta family members discriminated carriers of CMV infection plus the relevant HLA type in this cohort and an independent roughly 330-donor cohort. In the ex vivo response, HLA-C-restricted CMV-specific TCR beta clonotypes were dominant, and in two of eight donors the single most frequent clonotype came from this HLA-C-restricted group.

Instrument on record: Illumina HiSeq 1500. In-frame beta chains were kept once TCRdb had trimmed the public reads at Q25 with fastp and called clones with MiXCR. Rows merge per CDR3 protein into single entries with the most common DNA and genes. The sample table contains around 570,000 distinct CDR3 sequences; only one count was recorded for about 40% of them. Together, the top ten hold over 45% of the sample. For this clonotype: The clone's antigen remains unknown. It has no much larger one-base neighbor in the sample; base qualities were not kept.

The sample's treatment or condition label, decoded: in vitro stimulation with specific CMV peptide epitopes to enrich CMV-specific T cells. Inclusive of the bounding cysteine and phenylalanine, the CDR3 is 15 residues long. Solely the CDR3 DNA is kept, with 45 bases framed from the first base. Trimming at the junction amounts to 1 base on V and 5 bases on J, and the germline ends lie 15 bases apart. CDR1 and CDR2, looked up from the germline V gene (reference sequence), are SEHNR and FQNEAQ. This receptor was taken from a human donor in good health (CMV status not recorded). Some clones in this sample may be carry-over from other donors' samples. The sample here was cultured PBMCs, taken from culture after CMV antigen stimulation. The V gene is TRBV7-9 and the J gene is TRBJ2-7; no confident D gene assignment can be made. Here is the DNA: TGTGCCAGCAGCTTAGAATTTGCCACATCCAACGAGCAGTACTTC. Its protein is CASSLEFATSNEQYF.